The clone carrying this T cell receptor beta chain was picked up one time. The assay was immunoSEQ multiplex PCR, and TCRdb's table has in-frame clones only and misses some. In the table there are more than 95,000 clones, over 85% of which are singletons. The entry originates in a study of T cell responses to AZD1222 COVID-19 vaccine. The receptor was derived from an adult in good health. This sample comprised peripheral blood, obtained on day 0 of AZD1222 vaccination.

The CDR3 region has the DNA TGCAGCGTTGAGGGAGGGACCGGGGAGCTGTTTTTT. This translates into CSVEGGTGELFF. V gene TRBV29-1 combines with J gene TRBJ2-2, with 7 bases lining up with TRBD2. The CDR3 consists of 12 residues. V lost 3 bases, J lost 5 bases, and 0 bases stayed unmatched. Per germline, CDR1 SQVTM and CDR2 ANQGSEA.